This TCR beta chain was profiled in a study of PD-L1 blockade in urothelial cancer. In the study overall: Bladder-origin urothelial cancer in males described about 85% of the 29 patients. Prior chemotherapy in patients spanned 0 to 3 regimens.

Measured with immunoSEQ multiplex PCR; TCRdb has only the in-frame clones, and not every one. The sample includes some 89,000 clones, approximately 81% of them seen just once. As for time point: pretreatment peripheral blood. V lost 8 bases to trimming and J lost 4 bases; unmatched junction nucleotides: 8. The CDR3 sequence is 14 residues long. Germline CDR1 reads SQVTM; CDR2 reads ANQGSEA. The sequence derives from a man aged 60-69 years with urothelial cancer. The sequences come from PBMCs, collected around atezolizumab (anti-PD-L1) treatment. The chain carries TRBV29-1 and TRBJ2-1; 10 nucleotides match TRBD2. The DNA of the CDR3 is TGCAGCATTTTTACGACTAGCGGGTACAATGAGCAGTTCTTC. Encoded protein: CSIFTTSGYNEQFF.